Listed below are T cell receptor beta chains from one sample, sequenced in a study of cytomegalovirus exposure and HLA in healthy donors. Sequencing used immunoSEQ multiplex PCR; TCRdb keeps in-frame clones, though not all of them. The sample shows hundreds of thousands of clones, about 75% of them seen only once. The sequencing sample was made of PBMCs. The receptor set was obtained from a woman aged 25 to 39 in good health and CMV-seronegative. CDR3s include the opening cysteine and the closing phenylalanine or tryptophan. D genes are given only for firm matches. Not every row has a clone size; where given, it reads once, few, many or a size class.

>TRBV29-1|TRBD1|NA|TRBJ1-2
CSVHRGRYGYTF
TGCAGCGTTCACAGGGGGCGATACGGCTACACCTTC
>TRBV30|TRBD1|NA|TRBJ1-1
CASSTGGFTEAFF
TGTGCCTCGTCGACAGGGGGCTTCACTGAAGCTTTCTTT
>TRBV13|NA|NA|TRBJ1-3
CASSFPPSNTIYF
TGTGCCAGCAGTTTCCCCCCCTCAAACACCATATATTTT
>TRBV7-9|TRBD1|many|TRBJ1-1
CASIESGTETGQPEAFF
TGTGCCAGCATTGAGTCGGGGACAGAAACCGGACAACCTGAAGCTTTCTTT
>TRBV5-6|TRBD2|NA|TRBJ2-1
CASTAPGLGIDEQFF
TGTGCCAGCACCGCTCCGGGACTAGGTATAGATGAGCAGTTCTTC
>TRBV7-7|NA|NA|TRBJ2-1
CASSASTPGGGEQFF
TGTGCTAGCAGCGCGTCCACCCCAGGAGGTGGTGAGCAGTTCTTC
>TRBV7-3|NA|NA|TRBJ2-1
CASSPLSGDNEQFF
TGTGCCAGCAGCCCCTTAAGCGGAGACAATGAGCAGTTCTTC
>TRBV7-3|TRBD1|few|TRBJ2-5
CASTPTGAQETQYF
TGTGCCAGCACCCCTACAGGGGCCCAAGAGACCCAGTACTTC
>TRBV14|NA|NA|TRBJ1-6
CASSQEGPGSYNSPLHF
TGTGCCAGCAGCCAAGAGGGTCCGGGATCCTATAATTCACCCCTCCACTTT
>TRBV5-4|TRBD1|NA|TRBJ1-2
CASSSETGGGYTF
TGTGCCAGCAGCTCCGAGACAGGGGGTGGCTACACCTTC
>TRBV6-5|NA|few|TRBJ1-3
CASSRRVGSGNTIYF
TGTGCCAGCAGCCGGCGGGTTGGCTCTGGAAACACCATATATTTT
>TRBV5-8|NA|NA|TRBJ1-2
CASSFLTGIYYGYTF
TGTGCCAGCAGCTTCCTTACAGGGATCTACTATGGCTACACCTTC
>TRBV6-5|TRBD1|NA|TRBJ1-2
CASSPAFRQGWGYTF
TGTGCCAGCAGTCCCGCATTTAGACAGGGGTGGGGCTACACCTTC
>TRBV29-1|NA|NA|TRBJ1-2
CSANTGYAGYTF
TGCAGCGCTAATACAGGGTATGCTGGCTACACCTTC
>TRBV6-5|NA|few|TRBJ2-1
CATRSSAYNEQFF
TGTGCCACGAGGAGCTCGGCCTACAATGAGCAGTTCTTC
>TRBV5-1|TRBD1|NA|TRBJ2-1
CASSLGGQGPFNEQFF
TGCGCCAGCAGCTTGGGGGGACAGGGACCTTTCAATGAGCAGTTCTTC
>TRBV7-9|NA|few|TRBJ1-2
CASSLAQGHGYTF
TGTGCCAGCAGCTTAGCGCAGGGCCATGGCTACACCTTC
>TRBV2|NA|NA|TRBJ1-2
CASSEVGDNF
TGTGCCAGCAGCGAAGTGGGGGACAACTTC
>TRBV10-3|TRBD1|once|TRBJ2-5
CAISGQGAETQYF
TGTGCCATCAGTGGACAGGGGGCTGAGACCCAGTACTTC
>TRBV13|NA|once|TRBJ2-2
CASSLTHGAGELFF
TGTGCCAGCAGCCTTACCCACGGGGCCGGGGAGCTGTTTTTT
>TRBV14|TRBD1|NA|TRBJ2-5
CASSLLGDRGRRETQYF
TGTGCCAGCAGCCTCCTCGGGGACAGGGGGAGAAGAGAGACCCAGTACTTC
>TRBV5-1|NA|NA|TRBJ1-1
CASSLFGDKNTEAFF
TGCGCCAGCAGCTTGTTCGGGGACAAGAACACTGAAGCTTTCTTT
>TRBV6-1|TRBD2|few|TRBJ2-1
CASSRTSGVNEQFF
TGTGCCAGCAGTAGGACTAGCGGGGTCAATGAGCAGTTCTTC
>TRBV4-1|NA|NA|TRBJ1-1
CASSPRGENTEAFF
TGCGCCAGCAGCCCTCGGGGTGAGAACACTGAAGCTTTCTTT
>TRBV6-1|NA|NA|TRBJ1-1
CASSEVQGSAEAFF
TGTGCCAGCAGTGAAGTTCAGGGGAGTGCTGAAGCTTTCTTT
>TRBV15|TRBD2|once|TRBJ2-3
CATSTRTSFADTQYF
TGTGCCACCAGCACCCGGACTAGCTTCGCAGATACGCAGTATTTT
>TRBV6-1|TRBD1|once|TRBJ1-1
CASSGDRVLKAFF
TGTGCCAGCAGCGGAGACAGGGTATTGAAGGCTTTCTTT
>TRBV29-1|TRBD1|NA|TRBJ1-2
CSVDTRTGWYGYTF
TGCAGCGTTGATACAAGGACAGGGTGGTATGGCTACACCTTC
>TRBV6-6|TRBD1|NA|TRBJ2-1
CASSLLTGDLYNEQFF
TGTGCCAGCAGTTTGTTGACAGGGGATCTGTACAATGAGCAGTTCTTC
>TRBV5-1|TRBD1|NA|TRBJ1-2
CASSQGQGIGGYTF
TGCGCCAGCAGCCAGGGACAGGGTATCGGTGGCTACACCTTC
>TRBV10-3|TRBD1|NA|TRBJ1-5
CAISYDRVQPQHF
TGTGCCATCAGTTACGACAGGGTTCAGCCCCAGCATTTT
>TRBV21-1|NA|NA|TRBJ2-7
CAIPGLAGCVGRAEQYF
TGTGCCATCCCGGGACTAGCGGGATGTGTAGGGAGGGCCGAGCAGTACTTC
>TRBV7-9|NA|NA|TRBJ2-7
CASGPTGLGFNEQYF
TGTGCCAGCGGCCCCACGGGACTGGGATTTAACGAGCAGTACTTC
>TRBV15|TRBD1|NA|TRBJ2-5
CATSRGDRARETQYF
TGTGCCACCAGCAGAGGGGACAGGGCAAGAGAGACCCAGTACTTC
>TRBV27|TRBD2|NA|TRBJ2-1
CASSLTSGVHNEQFF
TGTGCCAGCAGTTTAACTAGCGGGGTTCACAATGAGCAGTTCTTC
>TRBV7-9|NA|NA|TRBJ2-7
CSSSFLAYEQYF
TGTTCCAGCAGCTTCCTAGCCTACGAGCAGTACTTC
>TRBV7-6|TRBD2|NA|TRBJ2-2
CASSPGGASTGELFF
TGTGCCAGCTCCCCGGGGGGGGCGAGTACCGGGGAGCTGTTTTTT
>TRBV6-1|NA|NA|TRBJ1-1
CASSEERDSREAFF
TGTGCCAGCAGTGAAGAGAGGGATTCCCGTGAAGCTTTCTTT
>TRBV5-1|NA|once|TRBJ2-2
CASSLAFRRDTGELFF
TGCGCCAGCAGCTTGGCCTTCAGGAGGGACACCGGGGAGCTGTTTTTT
>TRBV7-2|NA|few|TRBJ1-1
CASSSTFNTEAFF
TGTGCCAGCAGCTCGACATTCAACACTGAAGCTTTCTTT
>TRBV25-1|TRBD2|NA|TRBJ2-7
CASRGGTYYEQYF
TGTGCCAGCCGGGGGGGAACCTACTACGAGCAGTACTTC
>TRBV9|TRBD2|once|TRBJ2-1
CASSAHGTSGINEQFF
TGTGCCAGCAGCGCACACGGGACTAGCGGCATCAATGAGCAGTTCTTC
>TRBV5-1|NA|NA|TRBJ1-1
CASSLGSMNTEAFF
TGCGCCAGCAGCTTAGGGAGTATGAACACTGAAGCTTTCTTT
>TRBV7-6|TRBD2|NA|TRBJ2-1
CASSLKREGLHEQFF
TGTGCCAGCAGCTTAAAGCGGGAGGGCCTCCATGAGCAGTTCTTC
>TRBV5-1|TRBD2|once|TRBJ2-3
CASSLTSDTSTDTQYF
TGCGCCAGCAGCCTGACTAGCGATACTAGCACAGATACGCAGTATTTT
>TRBV2|TRBD1|NA|TRBJ2-5
CASSEGDRPQETQYF
TGTGCCAGCAGTGAAGGGGACAGGCCCCAAGAGACCCAGTACTTC
>TRBV14|TRBD1|NA|TRBJ2-5
CASSQGTGDFETQYF
TGTGCCAGCAGCCAAGGAACAGGGGATTTTGAGACCCAGTACTTC